These T cell receptor beta chains were read from a single sample in a study of shared clonotypes between healthy human individuals. Profiled with immunoSEQ multiplex PCR; TCRdb holds only in-frame clones, not every one. Here the sample spans about 580,000 clones, roughly 98% being singletons. Sequencing was carried out using naive CD8+ T cells sorted from blood. Receptors were obtained from a man aged 30 to 39 in good health. Both conserved end residues are part of each CDR3. Fields, in order: J gene, clone size, V gene, D gene, CDR3 protein, CDR3 DNA. D genes are given only for firm matches. Not all rows give a size; the values are once, few, many and, for expanded clones, a class.

TRBJ2-7 NA TRBV7-8 NA CASKLSSDSYEQYF TGTGCCAGCAAGCTTAGTAGCGACTCCTACGAGCAGTACTTC
TRBJ2-7 NA TRBV18 TRBD2 CASSPPLSGGPYEQYF TGTGCCAGCTCACCACCTCTCAGCGGGGGGCCCTACGAGCAGTACTTC
TRBJ1-2 NA TRBV14 NA CASSQDLQGMDGYTF TGTGCCAGCAGCCAAGACCTCCAGGGGATGGACGGCTACACCTTC
TRBJ1-2 NA TRBV15 NA CATSKGQLTNYGYTF TGTGCCACCAGCAAAGGACAGCTTACTAACTATGGCTACACCTTC
TRBJ2-4 NA TRBV9 TRBD1 CANSGGAGALAKNIQYF TGTGCCAATTCAGGGGGTGCGGGTGCTCTAGCCAAAAACATTCAGTACTTC
TRBJ2-7 once TRBV11-2 NA CASSLGGTAYEQYF TGTGCCAGCAGCTTAGGAGGTACAGCCTACGAGCAGTACTTC
TRBJ2-1 NA TRBV11-2 NA CASSNIGEYNEQFF TGTGCCAGCAGCAATATCGGGGAGTACAATGAGCAGTTCTTC
TRBJ1-1 once TRBV27 NA CASSLALGAANTEAFF TGTGCCAGCAGTTTGGCGTTGGGAGCAGCGAACACTGAAGCTTTCTTT
TRBJ1-1 NA TRBV5-4 NA CASSQGGTEAFF TGTGCCAGCAGCCAGGGCGGCACTGAAGCTTTCTTT
TRBJ1-2 once TRBV30 NA CAWSTPTGGYTF TGTGCCTGGAGTACACCTACGGGTGGCTACACCTTC
TRBJ2-4 NA TRBV4-3 TRBD1 CASSQELRDRGHVKNIQYF TGCGCCAGCAGCCAAGAACTAAGGGACAGGGGGCATGTCAAAAACATTCAGTACTTC
TRBJ2-5 NA TRBV7-7 NA CASSWTLDLQETQYF TGTGCCAGCAGTTGGACACTGGACTTACAAGAGACCCAGTACTTC
TRBJ1-4 NA TRBV28 NA CASVRTAIPTNEKLFF TGTGCCAGCGTCCGGACTGCGATTCCAACTAATGAAAAACTGTTTTTT
TRBJ2-1 NA TRBV27 TRBD2 CASTRSGSRYNEQFF TGTGCCAGCACTCGTAGCGGGAGTAGGTACAATGAGCAGTTCTTC
TRBJ2-1 NA TRBV16 NA CASSQKPETNEQFF TGTGCCAGCAGCCAAAAACCCGAGACCAATGAGCAGTTCTTC
TRBJ2-2 NA TRBV6-5 NA CASALAGSTGELFF TGTGCCAGCGCTCTCGCGGGGAGCACCGGGGAGCTGTTTTTT
TRBJ2-3 NA TRBV30 TRBD2 CAWILAGGPQDTQYF TGTGCCTGGATTCTGGCGGGAGGGCCTCAAGATACGCAGTATTTT
TRBJ2-1 NA TRBV25-1 NA CASSSTAYNEQFF TGTGCCAGCAGTAGTACAGCCTACAATGAGCAGTTCTTC
TRBJ2-1 once TRBV7-9 NA CASSFAGSSYNEQFF TGTGCCAGCAGCTTCGCGGGCAGCTCCTACAATGAGCAGTTCTTC
TRBJ2-1 NA TRBV5-5 NA CASSFEAGFPEQFF TGTGCCAGCAGCTTCGAGGCAGGTTTCCCTGAGCAGTTCTTC
TRBJ2-2 NA TRBV6-5 NA CASGEGGRELFF TGTGCCAGCGGAGAAGGCGGCAGGGAGCTGTTTTTT
TRBJ2-7 NA TRBV5-4 NA CASSPGTPYEQYF TGTGCCAGCAGCCCCGGGACCCCCTACGAGCAGTACTTC
TRBJ2-7 NA TRBV18 NA CAETGRVYYEQYF TGTGCCGAGACAGGACGCGTCTACTACGAGCAGTACTTC
TRBJ2-5 NA TRBV2 NA CASGGTGETQYF TGTGCCAGCGGAGGGACGGGGGAGACCCAGTACTTC
TRBJ2-1 NA TRBV9 NA CASSVGLGEWDNEQFF TGTGCCAGCAGCGTAGGGCTTGGGGAGTGGGACAATGAGCAGTTCTTC
TRBJ2-2 NA TRBV4-2 TRBD2 CASSQVSGSRTGELFF TGTGCCAGCAGCCAAGTTAGCGGGAGTCGAACCGGGGAGCTGTTTTTT
TRBJ2-7 NA TRBV20-1 NA CSARDYTEQYF TGCAGTGCTAGAGATTATACCGAGCAGTACTTC
TRBJ2-1 NA TRBV27 TRBD2 CASSSGGSSQGIWYNGEQFF TGTGCCAGCAGTTCGGGGGGGTCCTCACAGGGTATCTGGTACAATGGTGAGCAGTTCTTC
TRBJ2-1 NA TRBV2 NA CASCTGQSSYNEQFF TGTGCCAGCTGTACCGGACAGAGCTCCTACAATGAGCAGTTCTTC
TRBJ1-1 NA TRBV5-1 NA CASSLGRTEAFF TGCGCCAGCAGCTTGGGTCGGACTGAAGCTTTCTTT
TRBJ2-1 NA TRBV29-1 TRBD1 CSVDKTGDRDEQFF TGCAGCGTCGATAAAACAGGGGATAGGGATGAGCAGTTCTTC
TRBJ1-1 NA TRBV4-1 NA CASSQVGQKGTEAFF TGCGCCAGCAGCCAAGTTGGGCAGAAAGGCACTGAAGCTTTCTTT
TRBJ1-4 NA TRBV29-1 TRBD1 CSVGQGLDEKLFF TGCAGCGTTGGACAGGGGCTGGATGAAAAACTGTTTTTT
TRBJ2-7 NA TRBV6-5 NA CASRPETGDYYEQYF TGTGCCAGCAGGCCGGAGACAGGGGACTACTACGAGCAGTACTTC
TRBJ2-5 NA TRBV2 NA CASSEAPEILGSQETQYF TGTGCCAGCAGTGAAGCGCCGGAGATCCTAGGATCCCAAGAGACCCAGTACTTC
TRBJ1-2 NA TRBV4-1 NA CASSHVARGSYGYTF TGCGCCAGCAGCCATGTAGCCCGGGGGTCATATGGCTACACCTTC
TRBJ2-5 NA TRBV10-2 NA CASSELSETQYF TGCGCCAGCAGTGAACTTTCGGAGACCCAGTACTTC
TRBJ2-7 once TRBV9 NA CASSATPGSGYEQYF TGTGCCAGCAGCGCCACCCCGGGATCTGGTTACGAGCAGTACTTC
TRBJ1-5 NA TRBV5-8 NA CASSRGLSGNQPQHF TGTGCCAGCAGCCGAGGACTCTCGGGCAATCAGCCCCAGCATTTT
TRBJ2-3 NA TRBV5-4 TRBD2 CASSLWGLAETDTQYF TGTGCCAGCAGCTTGTGGGGACTAGCGGAGACAGATACGCAGTATTTT
TRBJ1-2 once TRBV5-1 NA CASSLPESGLGYTF TGCGCCAGCAGCTTGCCCGAATCCGGGTTGGGCTACACCTTC
TRBJ1-2 NA TRBV10-3 TRBD1 CAISEQTGSVDGYTF TGTGCCATCAGTGAGCAGACAGGGAGTGTGGATGGCTACACCTTC
TRBJ2-7 NA TRBV9 TRBD2 CASSGSRLAGVEEQYF TGTGCCAGCAGCGGTTCCCGACTAGCGGGAGTAGAGGAGCAGTACTTC
TRBJ2-1 NA TRBV7-8 TRBD1 CASSLSTGGHYSYNEQFF TGTGCCAGCAGCTTATCTACAGGGGGCCACTACTCCTACAATGAGCAGTTCTTC
TRBJ2-7 NA TRBV11-2 NA CASSLESSYEQYF TGTGCCAGCAGCTTAGAATCAAGCTACGAGCAGTACTTC
TRBJ2-7 NA TRBV11-2 TRBD1 CASGFGTAVYEQYF TGTGCCAGCGGTTTTGGGACAGCCGTTTACGAGCAGTACTTC
TRBJ2-7 NA TRBV7-9 TRBD1 CASSLAGQDTEQYF TGTGCCAGCAGCTTAGCGGGACAGGATACCGAGCAGTACTTC
TRBJ1-4 NA TRBV15 NA CATSRGQGQTNEKLFF TGTGCCACCAGCAGAGGCCAGGGGCAAACTAATGAAAAACTGTTTTTT
TRBJ2-7 NA TRBV15 TRBD1 CATSRDRGMRYEQYF TGTGCCACCAGCAGAGACAGGGGGATGAGGTACGAGCAGTACTTC
TRBJ2-7 NA TRBV11-3 NA CASSPGTYEQYF TGTGCCAGCAGCCCGGGGACGTACGAGCAGTACTTC
TRBJ2-3 NA TRBV7-9 NA CASSPSVDTQYF TGTGCCAGCAGCCCTTCGGTGGATACGCAGTATTTT